This T cell receptor beta chain is drawn from a study of blood T cell repertoires in COVID-19. At the level of the study: Sites across the United States, Italy and Spain contributed samples from acute and convalescent COVID-19.

How the authors handled the data: Reference gene primer amplification gave estimated nucleated cell counts. Sequencing used immunoSEQ multiplex PCR; TCRdb keeps in-frame clones, though not all of them. V and J calls and clone size are copied from that table; D and trimming were computed from the DNA. The sample contains 50,000 to 65,000 clones, about 73% of which appear only once. Germline loops: CDR1 GTSNPN, CDR2 SVGIG (reference sequence). CDR3 size: 13 residues. The V and J ends lost 3 bases and 3 bases, in that order; junction bases with no gene match: 5. The V and J genes are TRBV30 and TRBJ2-7; TRBD2 aligns across 7 bases. Sequences were obtained from peripheral blood. This TCR came from a woman of 80 years or more with acute or convalescent COVID-19. The chain's CDR3 is CAWSLAEFYEQYF. CDR3 sequence (DNA): TGTGCCTGGAGCCTAGCGGAGTTCTACGAGCAGTACTTC. Full variable domain (rest looked up from reference TRBV30 and TRBJ2-7): SQTIHQWPATLVQPVGSPLSLECTVEGTSNPNLYWYRQAAGRGLQLLFYSVGIGQISSEVPQNLSASRPQDRQFILSSKKLLLSDSGFYLCAWSLAEFYEQYFGPGTRLTVT.